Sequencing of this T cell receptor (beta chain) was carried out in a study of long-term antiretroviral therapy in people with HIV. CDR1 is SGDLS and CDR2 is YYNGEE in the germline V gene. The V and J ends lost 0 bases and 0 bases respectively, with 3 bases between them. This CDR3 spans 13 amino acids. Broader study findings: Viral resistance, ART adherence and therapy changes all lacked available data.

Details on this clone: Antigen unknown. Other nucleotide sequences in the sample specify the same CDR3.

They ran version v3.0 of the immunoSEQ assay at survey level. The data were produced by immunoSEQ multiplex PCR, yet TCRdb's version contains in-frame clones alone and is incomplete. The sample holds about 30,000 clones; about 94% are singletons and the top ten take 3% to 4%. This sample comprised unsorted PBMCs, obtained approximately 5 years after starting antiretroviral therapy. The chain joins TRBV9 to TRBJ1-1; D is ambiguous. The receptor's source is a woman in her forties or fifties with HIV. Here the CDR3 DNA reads TGTGCCAGCAGCGTAGCGCTGAACACTGAAGCTTTCTTT. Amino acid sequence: CASSVALNTEAFF.